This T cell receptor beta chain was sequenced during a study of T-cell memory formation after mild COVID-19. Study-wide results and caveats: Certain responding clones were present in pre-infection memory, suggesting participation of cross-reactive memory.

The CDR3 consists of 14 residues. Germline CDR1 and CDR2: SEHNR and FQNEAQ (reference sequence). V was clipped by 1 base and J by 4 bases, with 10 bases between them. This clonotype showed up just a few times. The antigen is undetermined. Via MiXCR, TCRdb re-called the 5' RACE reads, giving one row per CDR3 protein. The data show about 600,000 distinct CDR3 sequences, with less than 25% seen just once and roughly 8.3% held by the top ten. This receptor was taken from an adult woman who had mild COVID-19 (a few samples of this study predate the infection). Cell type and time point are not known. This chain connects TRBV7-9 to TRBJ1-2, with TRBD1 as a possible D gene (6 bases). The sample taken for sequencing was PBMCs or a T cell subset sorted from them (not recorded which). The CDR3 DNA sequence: TGTGCCAGCAGCTTAGTAGGGGACATCTATGGCTACACCTTC. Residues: CASSLVGDIYGYTF.